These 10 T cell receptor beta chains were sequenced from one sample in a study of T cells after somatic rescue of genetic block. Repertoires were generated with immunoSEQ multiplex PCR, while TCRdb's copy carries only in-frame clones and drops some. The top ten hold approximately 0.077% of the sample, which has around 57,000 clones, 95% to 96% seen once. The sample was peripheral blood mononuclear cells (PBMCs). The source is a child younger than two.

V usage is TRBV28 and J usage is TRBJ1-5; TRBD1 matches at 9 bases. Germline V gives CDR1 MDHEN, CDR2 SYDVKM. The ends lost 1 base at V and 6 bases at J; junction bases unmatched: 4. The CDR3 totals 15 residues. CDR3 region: CASSLLTGGGQPQHF. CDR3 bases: TGTGCCAGCAGTTTATTGACAGGGGGGGGTCAGCCCCAGCATTTT. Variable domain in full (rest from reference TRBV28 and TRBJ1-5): DVKVTQSSRYLVKRTGEKVFLECVQDMDHENMFWYRQDPGLGLRLIYFSYDVKMKEKGDIPEGYSVSREKKERFSLILESASTNQTSMYLCASSLLTGGGQPQHFGDGTRLSIL.

CDR3 sequence (DNA): TGTGCCAGCAGCTTCGGGACTAGCGGGAGGGGCAATGAGCAGTTCTTC. Its translation: CASSFGTSGRGNEQFF. This chain uses TRBV13 with TRBJ2-1; 16 bases map to TRBD2. CDR3 size: 16 residues. Germline CDR1 is PRHDT and CDR2 is FYEKMQ (reference sequence). The junction had 2 bases not matched to a gene; V was cut back by 3 bases and J by 6 bases.

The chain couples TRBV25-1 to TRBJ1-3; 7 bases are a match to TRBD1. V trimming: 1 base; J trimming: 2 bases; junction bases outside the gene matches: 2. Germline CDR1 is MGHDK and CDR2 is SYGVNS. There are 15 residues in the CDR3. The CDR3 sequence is CASSESGTAGNTIYF. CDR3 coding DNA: TGTGCCAGCAGTGAATCCGGGACAGCTGGAAACACCATATATTTT.

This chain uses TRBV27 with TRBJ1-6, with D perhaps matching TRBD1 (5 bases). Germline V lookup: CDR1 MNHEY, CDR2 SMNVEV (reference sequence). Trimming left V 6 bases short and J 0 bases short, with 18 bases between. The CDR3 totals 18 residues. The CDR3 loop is CASSQTGSLSSYNSPLHF. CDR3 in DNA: TGTGCCAGCAGCCAAACAGGATCCCTAAGCTCCTATAATTCACCCCTCCACTTT.

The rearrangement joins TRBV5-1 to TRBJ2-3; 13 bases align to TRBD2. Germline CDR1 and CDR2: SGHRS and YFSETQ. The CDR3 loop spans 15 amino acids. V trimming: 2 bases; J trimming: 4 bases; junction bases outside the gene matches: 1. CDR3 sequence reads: CASSFGLAGADTQYF. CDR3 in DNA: TGCGCCAGCAGCTTTGGACTAGCGGGAGCAGATACGCAGTATTTT.

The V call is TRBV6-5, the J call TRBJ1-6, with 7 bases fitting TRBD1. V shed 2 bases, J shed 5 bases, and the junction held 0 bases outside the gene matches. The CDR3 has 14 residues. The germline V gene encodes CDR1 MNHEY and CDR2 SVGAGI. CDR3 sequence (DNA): TGTGCCAGCAGTTACGACAGGGATAATTCACCCCTCCACTTT. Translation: CASSYDRDNSPLHF.

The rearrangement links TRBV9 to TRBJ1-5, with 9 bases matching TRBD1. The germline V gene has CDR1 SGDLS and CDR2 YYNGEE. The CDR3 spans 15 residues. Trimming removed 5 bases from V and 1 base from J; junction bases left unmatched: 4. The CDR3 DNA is TGTGCCAGCAGTTTGGGGACAGGGAGCAATCAGCCCCAGCATTTT. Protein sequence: CASSLGTGSNQPQHF.

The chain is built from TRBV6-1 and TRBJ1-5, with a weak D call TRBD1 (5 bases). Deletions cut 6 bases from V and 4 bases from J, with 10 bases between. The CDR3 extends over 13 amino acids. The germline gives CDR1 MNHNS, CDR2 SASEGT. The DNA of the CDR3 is TGTGCCAGCAGGATAAGACAGAATCAGCCCCAGCATTTT. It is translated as CASRIRQNQPQHF.

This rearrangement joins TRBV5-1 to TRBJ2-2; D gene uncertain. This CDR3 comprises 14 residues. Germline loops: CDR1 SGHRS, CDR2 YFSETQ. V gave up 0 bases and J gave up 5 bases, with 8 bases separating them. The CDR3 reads CASSLARFTGELFF. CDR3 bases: TGCGCCAGCAGCTTGGCGCGGTTTACCGGGGAGCTGTTTTTT.

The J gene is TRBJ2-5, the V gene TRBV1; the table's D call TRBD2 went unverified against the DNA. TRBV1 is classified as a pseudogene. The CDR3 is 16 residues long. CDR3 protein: CTSSDPCGRARETQYF. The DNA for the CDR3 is TGCACCAGCAGCGATCCATGCGGGAGGGCCCGTGAGACCCAGTACTTC.